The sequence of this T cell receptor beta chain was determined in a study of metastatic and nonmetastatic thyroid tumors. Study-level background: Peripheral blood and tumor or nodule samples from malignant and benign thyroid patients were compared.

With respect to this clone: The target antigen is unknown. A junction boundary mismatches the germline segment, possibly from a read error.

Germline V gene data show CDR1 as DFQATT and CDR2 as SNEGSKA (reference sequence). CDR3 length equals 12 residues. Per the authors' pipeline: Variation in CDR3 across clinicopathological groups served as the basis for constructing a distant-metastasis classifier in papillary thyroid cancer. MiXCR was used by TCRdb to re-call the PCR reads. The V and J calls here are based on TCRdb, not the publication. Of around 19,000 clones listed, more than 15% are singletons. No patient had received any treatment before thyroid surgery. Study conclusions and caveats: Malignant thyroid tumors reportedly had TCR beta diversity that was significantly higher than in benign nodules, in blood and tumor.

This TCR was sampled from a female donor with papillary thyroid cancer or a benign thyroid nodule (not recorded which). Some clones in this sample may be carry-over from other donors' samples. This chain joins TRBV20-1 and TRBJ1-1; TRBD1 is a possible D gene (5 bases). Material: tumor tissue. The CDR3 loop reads CSANTGMTEALF. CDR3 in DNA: TGCAGTGCCAACACAGGTATGACTGAAGCTCTCTTT.